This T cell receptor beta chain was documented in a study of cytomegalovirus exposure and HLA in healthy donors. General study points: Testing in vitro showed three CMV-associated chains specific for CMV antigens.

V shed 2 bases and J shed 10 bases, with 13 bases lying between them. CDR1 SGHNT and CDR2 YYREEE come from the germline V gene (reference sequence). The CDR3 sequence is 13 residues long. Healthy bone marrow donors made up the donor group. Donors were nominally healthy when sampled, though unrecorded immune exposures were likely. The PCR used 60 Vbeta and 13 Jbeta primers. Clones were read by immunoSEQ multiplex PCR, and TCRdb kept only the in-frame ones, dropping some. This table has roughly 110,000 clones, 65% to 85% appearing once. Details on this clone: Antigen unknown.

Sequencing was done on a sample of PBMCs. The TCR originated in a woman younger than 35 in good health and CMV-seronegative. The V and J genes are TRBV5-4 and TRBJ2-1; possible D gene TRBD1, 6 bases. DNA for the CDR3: TGTGCCAGCAGCTTTCAGGGGATCGGAGAGCAGTTCTTC. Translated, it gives CASSFQGIGEQFF.